A single sample gave rise to the 24 T cell receptor beta chains below, sequenced in a study of T cells in Graves' hyperthyroidism and ophthalmopathy. TCR beta CDR3 sequences were amplified from RNA transcripts. In the first-round RT-PCR of the TCR CDR3, the HTBI primer set was used. One entry per CDR3 protein, called by TCRdb with MiXCR from the multiplex PCR reads. The repertoire holds about half a million distinct CDR3 sequences, with about 15% as singletons. Sequencing input: blood. All receptors derive from a woman in her 30s with Graves' ophthalmopathy.

The sample holds many counts of this clonotype. This chain joins TRBV2 and TRBJ2-5, with TRBD1 identical over 8 bases. Germline assignment: CDR1 SNHLY and CDR2 FYNNEI. This CDR3 spans 12 amino acids. The junction had 3 bases not matched to a gene; V was cut back by 7 bases and J by 5 bases. The CDR3 here is CASNRGLETQYF. The CDR3, as DNA: TGTGCCAGCAACAGGGGGTTGGAGACCCAGTACTTC.

This clonotype was counted at least ten times. The chain couples TRBV7-9 to TRBJ2-7; maybe TRBD1 (6 bases). Per germline, CDR1 SEHNR and CDR2 FQNEAQ (reference sequence). V was cut by 4 bases and J by 6 bases, with 13 bases left in between. The CDR3 runs 13 residues. CDR3 in DNA: TGTGCCAGCAGCTACAGGGAATACAGCGAGCAGTACTTC. Translated: CASSYREYSEQYF.

This clonotype has a count of ten or more. DNA for the CDR3: TGTGCCAGCAGTTTTGAAGACAGCTCCTACAATGAGCAGTTCTTC. It codes for CASSFEDSSYNEQFF. The chain has TRBV28 and TRBJ2-1, with D possibly TRBD1 on 5 matching bases. Germline CDR1 and CDR2: MDHEN and SYDVKM. The germline V and J ends were trimmed by 3 bases and 0 bases, with 9 bases remaining between them. There are 15 residues in the CDR3.

This clonotype appeared many times. At one boundary the junction diverges from the germline segment, which might be a read error. This chain links TRBV7-7 with TRBJ2-3; D is perhaps TRBD2 (6 bases). CDR3 length: 15 residues. Germline assignment: CDR1 SSHAT and CDR2 FNYEAQ (reference sequence). The CDR3 is CASSPLGGRSDTQYF. DNA of the CDR3: TGTGCTAGCAGCCCCCTAGGAGGGAGGTCCGATACGCAGTATTTT. Variable domain in full (rest from reference TRBV7-7 and TRBJ2-3): GAGVSQSPRYKVTKRGQDVTLRCDPISSHATLYWYQQALGQGPEFLTYFNYEAQPDKSGLPSDRFSAERPEGSISTLTIQRTEQRDSAMYRCASSPLGGRSDTQYFGPGTRLTVL.

This clonotype was detected ten times or more. The chain combines TRBV2 with TRBJ2-3; a weak D match, TRBD2 (5 bases). The ends were cut back, 6 bases at V and 3 bases at J, with 13 bases in the middle. The CDR3 is 14 amino acids. Germline V CDR1 and CDR2: SNHLY, FYNNEI. CDR3 residues: CASRKISGTDTQYF. The CDR3 nucleotides read TGTGCCAGCAGGAAGATCAGCGGAACAGATACGCAGTATTTT.

The V and J genes are TRBV29-1 and TRBJ2-3; 9 bases match TRBD2. V was clipped by 7 bases and J by 2 bases; unmatched bases: 7. The CDR3 loop spans 14 amino acids. From germline, CDR1 is SQVTM and CDR2 ANQGSEA. In DNA form, the CDR3 reads TGCAGCGGGACTACTAGCGGGCTCACAGATACGCAGTATTTT. Amino acid sequence: CSGTTSGLTDTQYF.

The rearrangement uses TRBV19 and TRBJ1-5, with a weak D call TRBD1 (5 bases). Germline assignment: CDR1 LNHDA and CDR2 SQIVND (reference sequence). Trimming took 3 bases from V and 11 from J, leaving 11 bases between them. CDR3 size: 12 residues. In DNA form, the CDR3 reads TGTGCCAGTAGTATGGCGGGGGGGTCCCAGCATTTT. It specifies CASSMAGGSQHF.

This clonotype was seen a handful of times. V is TRBV10-3 and J is TRBJ2-3, with TRBD1 matching over 10 bases. The junction had 6 bases not matched to a gene; V was cut back by 5 bases and J by 4 bases. Germline lookup yields CDR1 ENHRY and CDR2 SYGVKD. The CDR3 loop spans 15 amino acids. CDR3 DNA: TGTGCCATCAGTTTCGGGACAGGGGCATCAGATACGCAGTATTTT. Its protein is CAISFGTGASDTQYF.

This clonotype was recorded at least ten times. The CDR3 reads CASSLVLAGTGGWNEQFF. Here the CDR3 DNA reads TGTGCCAGCAGTTTAGTCTTGGCCGGGACAGGGGGCTGGAATGAGCAGTTCTTC. The rearrangement uses TRBV27 and TRBJ2-1; 12 nucleotides match TRBD1. V lost 2 bases and J lost 7; bases outside the gene matches: 12. Germline CDR1 reads MNHEY; CDR2 reads SMNVEV (reference sequence). The CDR3 has 18 amino acids.

This chain joins TRBV5-6 and TRBJ2-6; D uncertain. The length of the CDR3 is 13 residues. The V and J ends lost 7 bases and 0 bases respectively, with 5 bases between them. Germline CDR1 and CDR2: SGHDT and YYEEEE. The CDR3 coding sequence is TGTGCCAGCCTTATCTCTGGGGCCAACGTCCTGACTTTC. It yields the protein CASLISGANVLTF.

The table lists this clonotype with a few counts. This chain uses TRBV29-1 with TRBJ2-7; 10 bases map to TRBD1. Germline CDR1 and CDR2: SQVTM and ANQGSEA. V trimming: 3 bases; J trimming: 2 bases; junction bases outside the gene matches: 7. The CDR3 consists of 15 residues. CDR3 sequence reads: CSVDEGQGKPYEQYF. CDR3 nucleotides: TGCAGCGTTGATGAGGGACAGGGGAAACCCTACGAGCAGTACTTC.

This clonotype was seen ten or more times. The V gene is TRBV28, the J gene TRBJ2-2; no clear D. Trimming removed 3 bases from V and 6 bases from J, with 11 bases in between. The length of the CDR3 is 14 residues. Germline assignment: CDR1 MDHEN and CDR2 SYDVKM. The CDR3, as DNA: TGTGCCAGCAGTTTCTTATCCGAGGCCGGGGAGCTGTTTTTT. Translating it yields CASSFLSEAGELFF. Full variable domain (outside the CDR3, taken from reference TRBV28 and TRBJ2-2): DVKVTQSSRYLVKRTGEKVFLECVQDMDHENMFWYRQDPGLGLRLIYFSYDVKMKEKGDIPEGYSVSREKKERFSLILESASTNQTSMYLCASSFLSEAGELFFGEGSRLTVL.

This clonotype was seen more than once but under ten times. The rearrangement uses TRBV27 and TRBJ1-5; TRBD1 might be the D (6 bases). The length of the CDR3 is 16 residues. The V and J ends lost 5 bases and 2 bases respectively, with 16 bases between them. Germline values: CDR1 MNHEY, CDR2 SMNVEV (reference sequence). The CDR3 reads CASSPTGHLGNQPQHF. The DNA for the CDR3 is TGTGCCAGCAGTCCAACGGGACATCTGGGCAATCAGCCCCAGCATTTT.

This clonotype was counted ten times or more. This chain uses TRBV3-1 with TRBJ1-1; D gene unclear. The length of the CDR3 is 14 residues. The V gene lost 4 bases and the J gene lost 4 bases, with 13 bases spanning the gap. Per germline, CDR1 LGHDT and CDR2 YNNKEL (reference sequence). CDR3 amino acids: CASSPPWGTTEAFF. Written as DNA, the CDR3 is TGTGCCAGCAGCCCCCCTTGGGGAACCACTGAAGCTTTCTTT.

This clonotype was seen at least ten times. The chain is built from TRBV28 and TRBJ2-5, with TRBD1 matching 10 bases. The trim removed 3 bases at V and 5 bases at J, leaving 15 bases unmatched. CDR1 is MDHEN and CDR2 is SYDVKM in the germline V gene. This CDR3 contains 18 residues. The CDR3 region has the DNA TGTGCCAGCAGTTTTAACCCCGGGACAGGGGATTTGCGGGAGACCCAGTACTTC. This sequence encodes CASSFNPGTGDLRETQYF.

The rearrangement links TRBV7-3 to TRBJ2-3; 13 bases map to TRBD2. The CDR3 totals 19 residues. V lost 5 bases, J lost 0 bases, and 11 bases stayed unmatched. Germline lookup yields CDR1 SGHTA and CDR2 FQGTGA. CDR3 amino acids: CASSPMPLAGGPSTDTQYF. CDR3 DNA sequence: TGTGCCAGCAGCCCTATGCCACTAGCGGGAGGGCCTAGCACAGATACGCAGTATTTT. The full variable domain, with the rest looked up from reference TRBV7-3 and TRBJ2-3, is GAGVSQTPSNKVTEKGKYVELRCDPISGHTALYWYRQSLGQGPEFLIYFQGTGAADDSGLPNDRFFAVRPEGSVSTLKIQRTERGDSAVYLCASSPMPLAGGPSTDTQYFGPGTRLTVL.

This clonotype was seen a handful of times. The genes are TRBV20-1 and TRBJ2-1; D unclear. This CDR3 spans 14 amino acids. The germline gives CDR1 DFQATT, CDR2 SNEGSKA (reference sequence). The germline V and J ends were trimmed by 6 bases and 1 base, with 13 bases remaining between them. The CDR3 DNA follows: TGCAGTGCCCTTGAGTCTATTTCCTACAATGAGCAGTTCTTC. It is translated as CSALESISYNEQFF.

This clonotype has a count of ten or more. The chain employs TRBV3-1 and TRBJ2-1; 13 bases line up with TRBD2. With 3 bases clipped from V and 0 bases from J, the junction kept 8 bases outside the gene matches. Germline CDR1 and CDR2: LGHDT and YNNKEL (reference sequence). The CDR3 length is 19 residues. CDR3 DNA sequence: TGTGCCAGCAGCCACGGGACTAGCGGGAACCCAAGCTCCTACAATGAGCAGTTCTTC. It is translated as CASSHGTSGNPSSYNEQFF.

In DNA, the CDR3 is TGCGCCAGCAGCTTGGCCTTGAGGGGGCGCCTAGCGGGGGACAATGAGCAGTTCTTC. It encodes CASSLALRGRLAGDNEQFF. The chain uses TRBV5-1 and TRBJ2-1; TRBD2 agrees at 10 bases. Germline trimming cut 0 bases from V and 5 bases from J; bases unmatched to any gene: 14. This CDR3 contains 19 residues. The germline gives CDR1 SGHRS, CDR2 YFSETQ.

This clonotype was found a few times. The rearrangement links TRBV6-1 to TRBJ1-5; 7 nucleotides align to TRBD1. The CDR3 runs to 15 residues. Trimming removed 6 bases from V and 7 bases from J; junction bases left unmatched: 12. Germline CDR1 is MNHNS and CDR2 is SASEGT. The CDR3, as DNA: TGTGCCAGCAGGTCGCTGACAGGGAATGGGCAGCCCCAGCATTTT. Its translation is CASRSLTGNGQPQHF.

This clonotype was counted only a few times. One junction end does not reproduce the germline sequence, and a read error may be involved. The chain's CDR3 is CASSYSTAELTDTRYF. CDR3 DNA sequence: TGTGCCAGCAGTTACTCGACTGCAGAACTTACAGATACGCGGTATTTT. The chain uses TRBV11-2 and TRBJ2-3; D not certain. Germline lookup yields CDR1 SGHAT and CDR2 FQNNGV. The CDR3 contains 16 residues.

The CDR3: CASSQTHAGLYNEQFF. CDR3 DNA sequence: TGTGCCAGCAGCCAAACCCACGCCGGGCTGTACAATGAGCAGTTCTTC. The rearrangement uses TRBV4-2 and TRBJ2-1; no clear D. The V end lost 2 bases, the J end lost 4 bases, and 15 bases lay between the germline ends. CDR3 length: 16 amino acids. Germline CDR1 is LGHNA and CDR2 is YNFKEQ.

This clonotype was counted ten times or more. This sequence joins TRBV18 and TRBJ2-7; D unclear. Per the germline V gene, CDR1 is KGHSH and CDR2 is LQKENI. The length of the CDR3 is 16 residues. Trimming pared 4 bases from V and 2 bases from J, leaving 18 bases between. CDR3 bases: TGTGCCAGCTCACTGAAGGGTGGCGTAGGAGCCTACGAGCAGTACTTC. Encoded protein: CASSLKGGVGAYEQYF.

CDR3 coding DNA: TGTGCCAGCAGCCCTAGCGGGATTAGGACAGATACGCAGTATTTT. It is translated as CASSPSGIRTDTQYF. The chain joins TRBV13 to TRBJ2-3, with 9 bases lining up with TRBD2. Germline-derived CDR1 and CDR2 are PRHDT and FYEKMQ (reference sequence). J lost 3 bases, V lost 5 bases, and 6 bases had no gene match. CDR3 length equals 15 residues.